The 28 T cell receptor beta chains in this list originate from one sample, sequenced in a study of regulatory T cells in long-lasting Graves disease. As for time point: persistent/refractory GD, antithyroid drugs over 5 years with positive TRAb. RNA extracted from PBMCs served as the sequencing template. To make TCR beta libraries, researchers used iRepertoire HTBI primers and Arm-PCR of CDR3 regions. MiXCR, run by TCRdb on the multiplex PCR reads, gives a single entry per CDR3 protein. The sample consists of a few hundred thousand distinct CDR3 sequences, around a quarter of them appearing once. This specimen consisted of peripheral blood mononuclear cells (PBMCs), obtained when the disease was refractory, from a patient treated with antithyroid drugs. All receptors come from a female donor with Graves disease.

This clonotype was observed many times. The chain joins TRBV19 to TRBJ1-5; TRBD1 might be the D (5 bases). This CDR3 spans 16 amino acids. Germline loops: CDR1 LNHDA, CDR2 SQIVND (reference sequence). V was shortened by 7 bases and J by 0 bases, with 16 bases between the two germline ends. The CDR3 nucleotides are TGTGCCAGTAATACAATGACGGGGGGTAGCAATCAGCCCCAGCATTTT. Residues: CASNTMTGGSNQPQHF.

CDR3 coding DNA: TGTGCCTGGACCGTAGCGGGAGCGAGGGAGACCCAGTACTTC. Its translation is CAWTVAGARETQYF. The chain couples TRBV30 to TRBJ2-5; 9 bases are shared with TRBD2. The CDR3 runs to 14 residues. Germline V lookup: CDR1 GTSNPN, CDR2 SVGIG (reference sequence). V lost 4 bases and J lost 5; bases outside the gene matches: 8. Combining the CDR3 with reference TRBV30 and TRBJ2-5 gives the whole variable domain SQTIHQWPATLVQPVGSPLSLECTVEGTSNPNLYWYRQAAGRGLQLLFYSVGIGQISSEVPQNLSASRPQDRQFILSSKKLLLSDSGFYLCAWTVAGARETQYFGPGTRLLVL.

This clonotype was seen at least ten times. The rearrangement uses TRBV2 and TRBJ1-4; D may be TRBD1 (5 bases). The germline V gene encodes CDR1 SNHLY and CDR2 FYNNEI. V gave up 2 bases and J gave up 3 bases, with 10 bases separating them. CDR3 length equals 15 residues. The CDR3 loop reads CASSEQGNSNEKLFF. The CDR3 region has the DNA TGTGCCAGCAGTGAACAGGGAAACTCTAATGAAAAACTGTTTTTT.

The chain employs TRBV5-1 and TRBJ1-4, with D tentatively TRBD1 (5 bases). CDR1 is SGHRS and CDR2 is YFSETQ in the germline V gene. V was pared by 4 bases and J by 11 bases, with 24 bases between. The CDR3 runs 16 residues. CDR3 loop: CASSGTGGEWQRKLFF. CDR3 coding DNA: TGCGCCAGCAGCGGAACGGGGGGAGAATGGCAGCGGAAACTGTTTTTT.

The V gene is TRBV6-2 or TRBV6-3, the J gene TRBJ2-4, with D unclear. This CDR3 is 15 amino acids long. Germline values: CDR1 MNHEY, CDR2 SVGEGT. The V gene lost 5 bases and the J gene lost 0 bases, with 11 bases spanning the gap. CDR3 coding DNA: TGTGCCAGCAGTGAAAGTATAGGAGCCAAAAACATTCAGTACTTC. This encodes CASSESIGAKNIQYF.

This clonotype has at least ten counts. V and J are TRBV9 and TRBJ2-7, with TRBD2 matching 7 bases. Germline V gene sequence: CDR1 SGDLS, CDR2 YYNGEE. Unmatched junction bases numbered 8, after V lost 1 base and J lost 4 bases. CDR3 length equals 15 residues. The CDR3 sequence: CASSVRASGNYEQYF. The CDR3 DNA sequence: TGTGCCAGCAGCGTACGGGCTAGCGGAAATTACGAGCAGTACTTC.

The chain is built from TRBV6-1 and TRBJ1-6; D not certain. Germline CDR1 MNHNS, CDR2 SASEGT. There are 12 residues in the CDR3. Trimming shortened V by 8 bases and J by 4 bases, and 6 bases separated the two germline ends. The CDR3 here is CASLGYNSPLHF. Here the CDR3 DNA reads TGTGCCAGCCTCGGTTATAATTCACCCCTCCACTTT.

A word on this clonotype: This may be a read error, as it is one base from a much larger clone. The CDR3 sequence is CAWSPTGQETWETQYF. The CDR3 region has the DNA TGTGCCTGGAGTCCGACGGGACAGGAGACGTGGGAGACCCAGTACTTC. The chain recombines TRBV30 with TRBJ2-5; 8 bases line up with TRBD1. Germline CDR1 is GTSNPN and CDR2 is SVGIG (reference sequence). The J segment lost 5 bases and the V segment lost 2 bases, leaving 13 bases of the junction unmatched. This CDR3 has 16 amino acids.

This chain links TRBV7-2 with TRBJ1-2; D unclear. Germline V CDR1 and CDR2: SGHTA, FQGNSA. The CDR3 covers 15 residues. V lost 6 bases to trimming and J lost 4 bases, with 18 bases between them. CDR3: CASRPEALSVYGYTF. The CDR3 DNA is TGTGCCAGCAGACCCGAGGCCTTGTCAGTCTATGGCTACACCTTC. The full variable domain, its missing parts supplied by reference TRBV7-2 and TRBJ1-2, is GAGVSQSPSNKVTEKGKDVELRCDPISGHTALYWYRQSLGQGLEFLIYFQGNSAPDKSGLPSDRFSAERTGGSVSTLTIQRTQQEDSAVYLCASRPEALSVYGYTFGSGTRLTVV.

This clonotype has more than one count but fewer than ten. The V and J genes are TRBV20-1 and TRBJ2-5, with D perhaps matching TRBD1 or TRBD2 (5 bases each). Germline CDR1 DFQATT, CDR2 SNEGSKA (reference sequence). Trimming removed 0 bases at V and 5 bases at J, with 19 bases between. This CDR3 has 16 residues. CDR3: CSARDELGDAWETQYF. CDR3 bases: TGCAGTGCTAGAGACGAACTGGGGGATGCATGGGAGACCCAGTACTTC.

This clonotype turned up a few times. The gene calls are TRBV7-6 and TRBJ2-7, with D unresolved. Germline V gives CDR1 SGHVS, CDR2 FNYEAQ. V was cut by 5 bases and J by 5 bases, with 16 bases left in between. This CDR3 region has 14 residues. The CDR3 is CASSPSPGYDEQYF. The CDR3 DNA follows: TGTGCCAGCAGCCCCTCCCCGGGCTACGACGAGCAGTACTTC.

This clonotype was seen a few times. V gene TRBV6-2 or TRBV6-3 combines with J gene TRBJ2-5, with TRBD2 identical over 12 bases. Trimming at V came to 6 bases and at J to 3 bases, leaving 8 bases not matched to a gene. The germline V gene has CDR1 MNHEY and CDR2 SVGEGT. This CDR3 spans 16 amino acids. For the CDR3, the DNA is TGTGCCAGCAGGCCTCCGGGACTAGCGGGTAAAGAGACCCAGTACTTC. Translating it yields CASRPPGLAGKETQYF.

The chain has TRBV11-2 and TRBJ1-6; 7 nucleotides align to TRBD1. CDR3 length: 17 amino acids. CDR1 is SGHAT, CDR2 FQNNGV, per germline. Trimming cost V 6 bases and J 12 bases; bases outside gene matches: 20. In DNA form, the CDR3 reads TGTGCCAGCAGGAAAGCCGGGACAGCACTAATTCCAGAACCCCTCCACTTT. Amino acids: CASRKAGTALIPEPLHF.

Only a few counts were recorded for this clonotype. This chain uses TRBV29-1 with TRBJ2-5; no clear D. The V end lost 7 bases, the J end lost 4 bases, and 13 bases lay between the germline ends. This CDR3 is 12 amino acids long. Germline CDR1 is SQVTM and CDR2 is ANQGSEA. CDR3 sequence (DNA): TGCAGCGGGATCAGACGAGGAGAGACCCAGTACTTC. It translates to CSGIRRGETQYF.

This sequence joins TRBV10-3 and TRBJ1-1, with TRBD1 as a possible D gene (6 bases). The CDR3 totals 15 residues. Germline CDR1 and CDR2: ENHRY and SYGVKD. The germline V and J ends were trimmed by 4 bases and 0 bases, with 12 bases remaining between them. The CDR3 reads CAISARDIMNTEAFF. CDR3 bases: TGTGCCATCAGTGCCCGGGACATCATGAACACTGAAGCTTTCTTT.

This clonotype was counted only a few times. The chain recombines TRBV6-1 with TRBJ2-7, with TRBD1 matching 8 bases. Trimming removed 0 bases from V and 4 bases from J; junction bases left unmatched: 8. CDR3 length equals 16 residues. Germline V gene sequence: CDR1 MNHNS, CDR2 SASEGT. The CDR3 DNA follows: TGTGCCAGCAGTGAAGCGGAGCAGGGGGCGCGATACGAGCAGTACTTC. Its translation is CASSEAEQGARYEQYF.

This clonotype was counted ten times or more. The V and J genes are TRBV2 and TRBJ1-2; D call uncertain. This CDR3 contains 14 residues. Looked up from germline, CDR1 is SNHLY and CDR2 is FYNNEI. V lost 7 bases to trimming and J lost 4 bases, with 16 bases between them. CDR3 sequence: CASTALGWSYGYTF. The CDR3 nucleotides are TGTGCCAGCACCGCTCTAGGGTGGAGCTATGGCTACACCTTC.

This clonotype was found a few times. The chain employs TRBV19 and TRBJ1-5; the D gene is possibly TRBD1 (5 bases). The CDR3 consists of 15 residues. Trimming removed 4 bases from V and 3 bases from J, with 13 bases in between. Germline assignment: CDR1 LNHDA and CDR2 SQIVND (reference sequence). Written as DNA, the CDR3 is TGTGCCAGTAGTACAATTGACAGTTCCAATCAGCCCCAGCATTTT. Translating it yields CASSTIDSSNQPQHF.

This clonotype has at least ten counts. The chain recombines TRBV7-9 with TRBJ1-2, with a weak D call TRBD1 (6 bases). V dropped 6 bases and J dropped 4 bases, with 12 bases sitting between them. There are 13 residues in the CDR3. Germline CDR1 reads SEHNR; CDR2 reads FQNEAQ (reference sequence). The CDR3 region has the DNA TGTGCCAGCAGTTTGGACAGCCCCTATGGCTACACCTTC. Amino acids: CASSLDSPYGYTF. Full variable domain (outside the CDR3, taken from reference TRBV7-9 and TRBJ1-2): DTGVSQNPRHKITKRGQNVTFRCDPISEHNRLYWYRQTLGQGPEFLTYFQNEAQLEKSRLLSDRFSAERPKGSFSTLEIQRTEQGDSAMYLCASSLDSPYGYTFGSGTRLTVV.

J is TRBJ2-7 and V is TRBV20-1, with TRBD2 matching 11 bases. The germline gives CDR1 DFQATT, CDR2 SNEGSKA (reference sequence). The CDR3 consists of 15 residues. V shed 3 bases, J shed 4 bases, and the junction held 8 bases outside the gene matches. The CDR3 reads CSASHTSGSQYEQYF. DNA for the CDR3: TGCAGTGCTAGCCACACTAGCGGGAGTCAGTACGAGCAGTACTTC.

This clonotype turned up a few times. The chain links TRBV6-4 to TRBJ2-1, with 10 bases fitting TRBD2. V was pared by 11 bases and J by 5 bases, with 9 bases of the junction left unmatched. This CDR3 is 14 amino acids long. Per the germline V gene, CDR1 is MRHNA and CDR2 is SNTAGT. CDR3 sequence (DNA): TGTGCCGTAGAACTAGCGGGAAATAACAATGAGCAGTTCTTC. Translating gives CAVELAGNNNEQFF.

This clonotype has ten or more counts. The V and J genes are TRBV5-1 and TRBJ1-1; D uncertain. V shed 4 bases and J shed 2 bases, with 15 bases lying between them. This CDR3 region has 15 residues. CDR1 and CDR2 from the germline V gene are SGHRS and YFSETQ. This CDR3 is CASSPGRLPNTEAFF. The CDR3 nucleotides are TGCGCCAGCAGCCCGGGGAGACTCCCAAACACTGAAGCTTTCTTT.

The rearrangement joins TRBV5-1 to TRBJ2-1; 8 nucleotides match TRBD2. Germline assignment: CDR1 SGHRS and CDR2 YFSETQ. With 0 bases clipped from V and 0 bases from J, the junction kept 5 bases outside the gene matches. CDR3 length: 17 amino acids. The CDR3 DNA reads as TGCGCCAGCAGCTTGGAACCGGGAGGGAACTCCTACAATGAGCAGTTCTTC. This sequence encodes CASSLEPGGNSYNEQFF.

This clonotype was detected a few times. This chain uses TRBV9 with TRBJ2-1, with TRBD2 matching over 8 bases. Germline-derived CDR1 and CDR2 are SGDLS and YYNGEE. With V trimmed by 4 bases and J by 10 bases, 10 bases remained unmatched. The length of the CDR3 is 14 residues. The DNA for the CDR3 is TGTGCCAGCAGCTTCCGGACTAGCTGGGACGAGCAGTTCTTC. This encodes CASSFRTSWDEQFF.

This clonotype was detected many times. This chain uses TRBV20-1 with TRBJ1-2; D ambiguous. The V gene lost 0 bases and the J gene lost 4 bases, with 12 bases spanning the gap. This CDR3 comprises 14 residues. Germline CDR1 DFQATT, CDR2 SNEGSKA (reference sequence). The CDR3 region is CSARDRGRIYGYTF. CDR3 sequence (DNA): TGCAGTGCTAGAGACCGTGGGCGGATCTATGGCTACACCTTC.

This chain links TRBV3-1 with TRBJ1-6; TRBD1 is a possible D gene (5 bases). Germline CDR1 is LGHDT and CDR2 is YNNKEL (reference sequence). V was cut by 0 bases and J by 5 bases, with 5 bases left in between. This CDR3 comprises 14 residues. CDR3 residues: CASSQEGHNSPLHF. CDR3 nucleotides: TGTGCCAGCAGCCAAGAGGGACATAATTCACCCCTCCACTTT.

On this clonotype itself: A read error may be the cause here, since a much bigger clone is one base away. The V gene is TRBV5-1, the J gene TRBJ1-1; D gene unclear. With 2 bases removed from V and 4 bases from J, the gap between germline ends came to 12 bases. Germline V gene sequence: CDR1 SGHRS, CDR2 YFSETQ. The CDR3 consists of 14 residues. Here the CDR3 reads CASSLNVASTEAFF. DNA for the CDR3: TGCGCCAGCAGCTTAAACGTCGCGAGCACTGAAGCTTTCTTT.

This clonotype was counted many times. The CDR3 loop reads CASSDTVSNYGYTF. The CDR3 nucleotides read TGTGCCAGCAGTGATACAGTTTCTAACTATGGCTACACCTTC. This chain uses TRBV12-3 or TRBV12-4 with TRBJ1-2, with unresolved D. This CDR3 has 14 amino acids. Trimming left V 5 bases short and J 0 bases short, with 10 bases between.